This T cell receptor (beta chain) appears in the sequencing data of a study of vaccination effects on CD4 cells after COVID-19. Under the ViraFEST assay, PBMC were stimulated with viral peptide pools so that antigen-specific CD4+ T cells expanded. Sequencing was performed afterwards. Following an approximately ten-day culture, CD4+ T cells were purified. People in the vaccine group had not been infected with SARS-CoV-2 before, and their nucleocapsid antibodies were negative. Worth noting for this clone: Its cognate antigen is unknown.

Profiling relied on immunoSEQ multiplex PCR, and the TCRdb table lists in-frame clones only, not all of them. This sample yields about 73,000 clones, of which 65% to 75% are seen a single time; roughly 2.9% belongs to the top ten. Trimming cost V 1 base and J 3 bases, with 5 bases left between them. The CDR3 length is 13 residues. The TCR comes from a human donor who received a COVID-19 vaccine. This specimen consisted of CD4+ T cells from PBMCs cultured with HCoV-NL63 spike peptides, obtained before COVID-19 vaccination. The genes are TRBV12-3 or TRBV12-4 and TRBJ2-3; D is undetermined. The CDR3 spells CASSLGVTDTQYF. The CDR3 DNA reads as TGTGCCAGCAGTTTAGGGGTAACAGATACGCAGTATTTT.